The 5 T cell receptor beta chains in this list originate from one sample, sequenced in a study of T cell responses to AZD1222 COVID-19 vaccine. Generated by immunoSEQ multiplex PCR, the TCRdb table keeps only in-frame clones and is missing some. In the table there are 100,000 to 120,000 clones, around 93% of which are singletons. The sequencing used peripheral blood, collected on day 0 of AZD1222 vaccination. The receptors were gathered from an adult in good health.

The count of this clone is one. The chain is built from TRBV5-8 and TRBJ2-2; D is perhaps TRBD1 (6 bases). The CDR3 has 16 amino acids. Trimming left V 2 bases short and J 1 base short, with 12 bases between. Per germline, CDR1 SGHTS and CDR2 YDEGEE. The CDR3 nucleotides read TGTGCCAGCAGCTTCGCCGGGACAAAGAACACCGGGGAGCTGTTTTTT. It encodes CASSFAGTKNTGELFF. Full variable domain (remainder filled in from reference TRBV5-8 and TRBJ2-2): EAGVTQSPTHLIKTRGQQATLRCSPISGHTSVYWYQQALGLGLQFLLWYDEGEERNRGNFPPRFSGRQFPNYSSELNVNALELEDSALYLCASSFAGTKNTGELFFGEGSRLTVL.

V is TRBV18 and J is TRBJ2-2; D is unclear. Germline values: CDR1 KGHSH, CDR2 LQKENI. CDR3 length: 15 amino acids. Trimming removed 0 bases at V and 5 bases at J, with 10 bases between. DNA for the CDR3: TGTGCCAGCTCACCACCGTCCAGTGGGACCGGGGAGCTGTTTTTT. Residues: CASSPPSSGTGELFF.

The chain joins TRBV10-3 to TRBJ1-5; D is uncertain. The CDR3 consists of 14 residues. Trimming shortened V by 0 bases and J by 6 bases, and 9 bases separated the two germline ends. CDR1 is ENHRY, CDR2 SYGVKD, per germline. In nucleotides, the CDR3 is TGTGCCATCAGTGAGTCTAGTGAAGCTCAGCCCCAGCATTTT. Translated, it gives CAISESSEAQPQHF.

The chain has TRBV28 and TRBJ2-5; the D is unclear. Germline assignment: CDR1 MDHEN and CDR2 SYDVKM. V was clipped by 8 bases and J by 0 bases, with 22 bases between them. CDR3 size: 17 residues. The CDR3 DNA is TGTGCCAGCCAGGAGTTCTTTCGCACCATCTACCAAGAGACCCAGTACTTC. It encodes CASQEFFRTIYQETQYF.

V and J are TRBV4-2 and TRBJ1-3, with D possibly being TRBD1 (5 bases). Germline V CDR1 and CDR2: LGHNA, YNFKEQ. The V and J ends lost 0 bases and 0 bases respectively, with 12 bases between them. CDR3 length: 17 amino acids. The CDR3 is CASSQEGLQDSGNTIYF. DNA of the CDR3: TGTGCCAGCAGCCAAGAGGGGTTACAGGACTCTGGAAACACCATATATTTT.